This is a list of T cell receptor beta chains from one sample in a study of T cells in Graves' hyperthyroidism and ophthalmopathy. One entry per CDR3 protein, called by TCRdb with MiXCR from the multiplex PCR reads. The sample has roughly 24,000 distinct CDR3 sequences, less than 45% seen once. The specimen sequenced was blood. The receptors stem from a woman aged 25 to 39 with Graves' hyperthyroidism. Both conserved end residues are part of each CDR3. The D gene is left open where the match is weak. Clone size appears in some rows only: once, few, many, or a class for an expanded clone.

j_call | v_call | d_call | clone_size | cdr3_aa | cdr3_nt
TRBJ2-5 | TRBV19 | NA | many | CASSIFPGRGSETQYF | TGTGCCAGTAGTATATTCCCGGGACGGGGTTCGGAGACCCAGTACTTC
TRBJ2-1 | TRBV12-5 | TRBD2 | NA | CASGTSLSNEQFF | TGTGCTAGTGGGACTAGCCTCAGCAATGAGCAGTTCTTC
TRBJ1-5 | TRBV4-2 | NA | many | CASSQDGDQPQHF | TGTGCCAGCAGCCAAGATGGGGATCAGCCCCAGCATTTT
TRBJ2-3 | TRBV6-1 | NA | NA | CASRGPSADTQYF | TGTGCCAGCAGGGGGCCTAGCGCAGATACGCAGTATTTT
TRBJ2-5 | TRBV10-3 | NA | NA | CAIKGRESETQYF | TGTGCCATCAAGGGCAGGGAGAGCGAGACCCAGTACTTC
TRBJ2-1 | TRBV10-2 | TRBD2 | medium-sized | CASKRLAVYNEQFF | TGCGCCAGTAAGAGACTAGCGGTTTACAATGAGCAGTTCTTC
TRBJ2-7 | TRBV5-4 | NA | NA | CAGSMGQPAYEQYF | TGTGCCGGCAGCATGGGGCAGCCTGCGTACGAGCAGTACTTC
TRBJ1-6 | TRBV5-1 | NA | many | CASSRGDNSPLHF | TGCGCCAGCTCCCGGGGGGATAATTCACCCCTCCACTTT
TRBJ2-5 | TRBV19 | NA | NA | CASSIDLCASSLTAQETQYF | NA
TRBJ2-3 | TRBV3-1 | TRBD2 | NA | CASSPASGKGTDTQYF | TGTGCCAGCAGCCCCGCCAGCGGGAAGGGCACAGATACGCAGTATTTT
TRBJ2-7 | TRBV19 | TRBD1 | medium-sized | CASQGTGGTYEQYF | TGTGCCAGCCAGGGGACAGGTGGAACCTACGAGCAGTACTTC
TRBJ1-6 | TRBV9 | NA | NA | CASSVGPVNSPLHF | TGTGCCAGCAGCGTAGGGCCGGTAAATTCACCCCTCCACTTT
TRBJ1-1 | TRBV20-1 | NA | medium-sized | CSAGGITEAFF | TGCAGTGCAGGGGGGATCACTGAAGCTTTCTTT
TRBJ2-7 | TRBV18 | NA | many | CASSPPGLGAYEQYF | TGTGCCAGCTCACCACCGGGCCTAGGGGCTTACGAGCAGTACTTC
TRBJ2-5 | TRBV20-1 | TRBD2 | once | CSARLGLAGVWETQYF | TGCAGTGCTAGACTGGGACTAGCGGGAGTCTGGGAGACCCAGTACTTC
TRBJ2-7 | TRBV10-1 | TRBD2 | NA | CAGSDTTSWSRREQYF | TGCGCCGGCAGTGACACGACTAGCTGGAGTCGAAGGGAGCAGTACTTC
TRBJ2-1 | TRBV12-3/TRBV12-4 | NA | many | CASSSRAEQFF | TGTGCCAGCAGTTCCAGGGCGGAGCAGTTCTTC
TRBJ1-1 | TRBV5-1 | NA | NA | CASKRTEGTEAFF | TGCGCCAGCAAGAGGACCGAGGGCACTGAAGCTTTCTTT
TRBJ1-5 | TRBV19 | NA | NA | CASSVVLNQPQHF | TGTGCCAGTAGTGTGGTCCTCAATCAGCCCCAGCATTTT
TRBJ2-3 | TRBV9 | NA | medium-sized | CASSVETDTQYF | TGTGCCAGCAGCGTAGAAACAGATACGCAGTATTTT
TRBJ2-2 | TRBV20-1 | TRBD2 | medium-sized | CSARSGTSGLLGRELFF | TGCAGTGCTAGATCCGGGACTAGCGGGTTATTGGGCCGGGAGCTGTTTTTT
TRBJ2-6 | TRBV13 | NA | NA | CASRERGANVLTF | TGTGCCAGCAGGGAGAGGGGGGCCAACGTCCTGACTTTC
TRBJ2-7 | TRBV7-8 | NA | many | CASSLLFVGGSNYEQYF | TGTGCCAGCAGCTTATTGTTTGTAGGGGGATCAAACTACGAGCAGTACTTC
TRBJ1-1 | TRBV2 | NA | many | CASSVGPGDTEAFF | TGTGCCAGCAGTGTCGGGCCAGGGGACACTGAAGCTTTCTTT
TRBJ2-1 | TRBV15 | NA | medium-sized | CATSSSGSYNEQFF | TGTGCCACCAGCAGTTCTGGTTCCTACAATGAGCAGTTCTTC
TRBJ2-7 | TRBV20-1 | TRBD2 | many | CSAGPLSSGSSYEQYF | TGCAGTGCGGGACCCCTCTCTAGCGGGAGTTCCTACGAGCAGTACTTC
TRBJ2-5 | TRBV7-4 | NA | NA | CASSCTWGQTQYF | TGTGCCAGCAGCTGCACCTGGGGACAGACCCAGTACTTC
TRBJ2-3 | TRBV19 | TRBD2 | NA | CASGTSGIRDTQYF | TGTGCCAGTGGGACTAGCGGTATTAGGGATACGCAGTATTTT
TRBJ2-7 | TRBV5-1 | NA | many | CASSSPGGMYEQYF | TGCGCCAGCAGCTCTCCGGGGGGCATGTACGAGCAGTACTTC
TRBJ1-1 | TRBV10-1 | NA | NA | CASSESINTEAFF | TGCGCCAGCAGTGAGTCGATCAACACTGAAGCTTTCTTT
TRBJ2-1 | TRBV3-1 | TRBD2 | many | CASSQGLAGEYGQFF | TGTGCCAGCAGCCAAGGGCTAGCGGGAGAATATGGGCAGTTCTTC
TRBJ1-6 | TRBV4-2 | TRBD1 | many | CASSQFGTENSPLHF | TGTGCCAGCAGCCAGTTTGGGACAGAAAATTCACCCCTCCACTTT
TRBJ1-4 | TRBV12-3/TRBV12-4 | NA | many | CASSLETREKLFF | TGTGCCAGCAGTTTAGAGACCCGTGAAAAACTGTTTTTT
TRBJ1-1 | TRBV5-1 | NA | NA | CASSSEGYTEAFF | TGCGCCAGCAGCTCTGAGGGCTACACTGAAGCTTTCTTT
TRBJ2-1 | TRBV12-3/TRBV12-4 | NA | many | CASSFPQGRANEQFF | TGTGCCAGCAGTTTCCCCCAGGGGCGGGCCAATGAGCAGTTCTTC
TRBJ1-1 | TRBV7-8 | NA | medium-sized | CASSGSVFEAFF | TGTGCCAGCAGCGGTTCGGTTTTTGAAGCTTTCTTT
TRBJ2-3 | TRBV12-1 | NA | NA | CASSPLRDRDTQYF | TGTGCCAGCAGCCCCCTTAGGGACCGAGATACGCAGTATTTT
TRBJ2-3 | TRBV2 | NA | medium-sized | CASSSADTQYF | TGTGCCAGCAGTTCCGCAGATACGCAGTATTTT
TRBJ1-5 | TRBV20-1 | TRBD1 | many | CSAREIGGSDQPQHF | TGCAGTGCTAGAGAAATAGGGGGCTCTGATCAGCCCCAGCATTTT
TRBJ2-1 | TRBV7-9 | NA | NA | CASSLAGVNEQFF | TGTGCCAGCAGCTTAGCAGGGGTCAATGAGCAGTTCTTC
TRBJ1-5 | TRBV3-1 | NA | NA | CASSLGLSNYEHF | TGTGCCAGCAGCCTCGGACTATCTAACTACGAGCATTTT
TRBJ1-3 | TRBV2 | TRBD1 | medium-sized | CASTFSGQGSGNTIYF | TGTGCCAGCACCTTCTCTGGACAGGGCTCTGGAAACACCATATATTTT